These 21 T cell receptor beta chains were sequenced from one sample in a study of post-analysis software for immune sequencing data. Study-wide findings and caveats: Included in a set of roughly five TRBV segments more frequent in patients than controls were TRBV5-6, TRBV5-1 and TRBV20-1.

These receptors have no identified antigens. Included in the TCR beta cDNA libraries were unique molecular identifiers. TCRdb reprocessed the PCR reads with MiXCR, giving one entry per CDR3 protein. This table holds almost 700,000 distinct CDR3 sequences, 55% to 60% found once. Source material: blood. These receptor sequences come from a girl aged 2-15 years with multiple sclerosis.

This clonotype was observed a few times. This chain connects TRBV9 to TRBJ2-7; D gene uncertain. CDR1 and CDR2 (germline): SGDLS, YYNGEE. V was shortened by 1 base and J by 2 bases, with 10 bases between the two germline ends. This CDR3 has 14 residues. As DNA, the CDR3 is TGTGCCAGCAGCGTACAGGCTGAGACCTACGAGCAGTACTTC. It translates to CASSVQAETYEQYF. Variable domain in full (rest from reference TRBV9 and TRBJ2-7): DSGVTQTPKHLITATGQRVTLRCSPRSGDLSVYWYQQSLDQGLQFLIQYYNGEERAKGNILERFSAQQFPDLHSELNLSSLELGDSALYFCASSVQAETYEQYFGPGTRLTVT.

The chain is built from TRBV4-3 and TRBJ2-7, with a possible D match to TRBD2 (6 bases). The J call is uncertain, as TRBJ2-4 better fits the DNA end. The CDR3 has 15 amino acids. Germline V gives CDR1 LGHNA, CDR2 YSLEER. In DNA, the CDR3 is TGCGCCAGCAGCCTTTGGACCTCTTGGAGGGACATTCAGTACTTC. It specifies CASSLWTSWRDIQYF.

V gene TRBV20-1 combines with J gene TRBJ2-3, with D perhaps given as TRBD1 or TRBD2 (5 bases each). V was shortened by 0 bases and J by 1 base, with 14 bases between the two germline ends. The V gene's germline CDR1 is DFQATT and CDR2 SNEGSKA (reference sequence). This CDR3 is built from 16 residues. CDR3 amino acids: CSARDSRDVGTDTQYF. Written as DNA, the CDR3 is TGCAGTGCTAGAGATAGCCGGGACGTGGGCACAGATACGCAGTATTTT.

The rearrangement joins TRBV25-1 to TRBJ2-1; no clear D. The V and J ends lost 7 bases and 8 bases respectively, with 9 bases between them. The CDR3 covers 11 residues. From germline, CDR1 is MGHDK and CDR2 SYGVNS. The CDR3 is CASTLGDEQFF. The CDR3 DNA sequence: TGTGCCAGCACCCTCGGCGATGAGCAGTTCTTC.

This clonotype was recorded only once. The CDR3, as DNA: TGTGCCAGCAGTTCCAGGGCTCAGGAGACCCAGTACTTC. Its protein product is CASSSRAQETQYF. The chain couples TRBV12-3 or TRBV12-4 to TRBJ2-7; TRBD1 is a possible D gene (5 bases). The J call may be wrong; the DNA end is better matched by TRBJ2-5. The CDR3 has 13 residues.

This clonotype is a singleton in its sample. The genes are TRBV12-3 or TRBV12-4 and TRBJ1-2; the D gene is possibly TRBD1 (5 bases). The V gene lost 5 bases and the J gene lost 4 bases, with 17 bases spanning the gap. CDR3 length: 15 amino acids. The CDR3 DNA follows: TGTGCCAGCAGTCCCCCTGGGACGAATTCCTATGGCTACACCTTC. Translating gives CASSPPGTNSYGYTF.

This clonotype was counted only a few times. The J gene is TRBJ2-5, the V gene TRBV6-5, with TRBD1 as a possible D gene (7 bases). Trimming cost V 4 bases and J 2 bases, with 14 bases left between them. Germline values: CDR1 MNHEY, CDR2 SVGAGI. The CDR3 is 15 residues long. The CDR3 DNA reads TGTGCCAGCAGTTCGGGGGACAGTTATCAAGAGACCCAGTACTTC. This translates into CASSSGDSYQETQYF.

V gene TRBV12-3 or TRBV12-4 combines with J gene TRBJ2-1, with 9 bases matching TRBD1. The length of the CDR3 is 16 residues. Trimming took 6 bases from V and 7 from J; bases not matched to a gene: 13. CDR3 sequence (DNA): TGTGCCAGCAGCCAATCGGGACAGGGTCTCGAAAATGAGCAGTTCTTC. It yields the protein CASSQSGQGLENEQFF.

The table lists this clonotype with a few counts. CDR3 DNA sequence: TGTGCCAGCTCACCCTACAGCACAGATACGCAGTATTTT. Protein product: CASSPYSTDTQYF. The V call is TRBV18, the J call TRBJ2-3; D unresolved. Between the trimmed V and J ends, which lost 3 bases and 0 bases, there was a span of 4 bases. Germline V gene sequence: CDR1 KGHSH, CDR2 LQKENI. This CDR3 contains 13 residues.

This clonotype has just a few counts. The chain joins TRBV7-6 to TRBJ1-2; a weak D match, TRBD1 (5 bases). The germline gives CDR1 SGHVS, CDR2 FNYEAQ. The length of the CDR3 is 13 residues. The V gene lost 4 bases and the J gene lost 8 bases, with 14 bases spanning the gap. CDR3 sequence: CASSSPGFLGYTF. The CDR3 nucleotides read TGTGCCAGCAGCTCCCCAGGGTTTTTGGGCTACACCTTC.

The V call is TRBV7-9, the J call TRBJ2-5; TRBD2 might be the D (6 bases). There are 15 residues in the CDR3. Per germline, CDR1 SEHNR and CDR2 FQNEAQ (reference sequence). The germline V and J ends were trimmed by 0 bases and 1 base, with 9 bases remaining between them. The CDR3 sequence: CASSLAFSGQETQYF. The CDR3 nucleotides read TGTGCCAGCAGCTTAGCATTTAGCGGCCAAGAGACCCAGTACTTC.

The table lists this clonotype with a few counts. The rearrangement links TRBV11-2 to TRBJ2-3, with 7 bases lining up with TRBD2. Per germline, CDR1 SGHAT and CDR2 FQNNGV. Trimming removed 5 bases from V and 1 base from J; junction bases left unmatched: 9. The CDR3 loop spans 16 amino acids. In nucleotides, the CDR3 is TGTGCCAGCAGCGCCCGTCTAGCGGAACGCACAGATACGCAGTATTTT. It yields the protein CASSARLAERTDTQYF.

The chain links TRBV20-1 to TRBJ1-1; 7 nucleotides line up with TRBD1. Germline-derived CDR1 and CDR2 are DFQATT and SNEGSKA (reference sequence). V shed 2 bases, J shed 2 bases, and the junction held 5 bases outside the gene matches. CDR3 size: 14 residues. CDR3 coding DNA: TGCAGTGCTAGAACCGGGACAGCTAACACTGAAGCTTTCTTT. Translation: CSARTGTANTEAFF.

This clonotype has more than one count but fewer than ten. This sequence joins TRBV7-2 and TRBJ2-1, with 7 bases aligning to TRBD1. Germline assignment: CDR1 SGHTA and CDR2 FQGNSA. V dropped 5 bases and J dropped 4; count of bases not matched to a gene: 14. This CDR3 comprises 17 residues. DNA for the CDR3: TGTGCCAGCAGCCCCCACAGGGGTCTGCAATCATACAATGAGCAGTTCTTC. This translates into CASSPHRGLQSYNEQFF.

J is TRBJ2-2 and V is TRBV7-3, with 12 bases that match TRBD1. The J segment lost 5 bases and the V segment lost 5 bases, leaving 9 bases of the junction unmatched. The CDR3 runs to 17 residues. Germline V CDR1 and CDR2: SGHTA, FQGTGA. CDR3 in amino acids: CASSGPPGQGATGELFF. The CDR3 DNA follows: TGTGCCAGCAGCGGACCCCCGGGACAGGGGGCGACCGGGGAGCTGTTTTTT.

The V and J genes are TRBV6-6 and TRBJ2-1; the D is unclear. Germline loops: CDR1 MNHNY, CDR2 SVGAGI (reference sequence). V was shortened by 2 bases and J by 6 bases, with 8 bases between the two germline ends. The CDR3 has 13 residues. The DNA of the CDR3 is TGTGCCAGCAGTTACGGCCAGTTCAATGAGCAGTTCTTC. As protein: CASSYGQFNEQFF.

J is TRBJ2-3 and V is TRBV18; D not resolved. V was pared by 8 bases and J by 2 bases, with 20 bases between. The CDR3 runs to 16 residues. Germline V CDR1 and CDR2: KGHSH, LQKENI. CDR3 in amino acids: CASTPLGLLNTDTQYF. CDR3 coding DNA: TGTGCCAGCACCCCTCTGGGCCTATTAAACACAGATACGCAGTATTTT.

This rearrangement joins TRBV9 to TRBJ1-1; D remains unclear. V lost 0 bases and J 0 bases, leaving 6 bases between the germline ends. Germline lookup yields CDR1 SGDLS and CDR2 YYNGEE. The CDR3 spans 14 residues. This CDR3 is CASSVVRVNTEAFF. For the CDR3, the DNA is TGTGCCAGCAGCGTAGTTCGGGTGAACACTGAAGCTTTCTTT. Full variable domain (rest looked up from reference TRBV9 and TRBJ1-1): DSGVTQTPKHLITATGQRVTLRCSPRSGDLSVYWYQQSLDQGLQFLIQYYNGEERAKGNILERFSAQQFPDLHSELNLSSLELGDSALYFCASSVVRVNTEAFFGQGTRLTVV.

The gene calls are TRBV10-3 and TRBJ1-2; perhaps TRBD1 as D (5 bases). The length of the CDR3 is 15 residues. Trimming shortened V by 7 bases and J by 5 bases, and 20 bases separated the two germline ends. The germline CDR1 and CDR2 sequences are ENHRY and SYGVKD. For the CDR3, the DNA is TGTGCCATCACCCAAACGCCACAAGGGGAGTATGGCTACACCTTC. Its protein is CAITQTPQGEYGYTF.

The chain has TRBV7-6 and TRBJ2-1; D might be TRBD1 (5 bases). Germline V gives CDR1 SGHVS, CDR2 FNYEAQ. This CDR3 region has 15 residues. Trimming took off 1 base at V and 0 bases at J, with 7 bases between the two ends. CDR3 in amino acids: CASSLVQDSYNEQFF. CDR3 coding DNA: TGTGCCAGCAGCTTAGTACAGGACTCCTACAATGAGCAGTTCTTC.

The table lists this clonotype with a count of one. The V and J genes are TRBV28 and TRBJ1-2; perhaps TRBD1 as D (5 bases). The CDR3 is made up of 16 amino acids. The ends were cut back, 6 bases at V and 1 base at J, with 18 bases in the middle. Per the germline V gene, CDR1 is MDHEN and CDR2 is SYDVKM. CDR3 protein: CASSQGLAGGNYGYTF. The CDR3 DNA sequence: TGTGCCAGCAGCCAGGGACTAGCGGGAGGTAACTATGGCTACACCTTC.